A selection of T cell receptor beta chains follows, all from one sample in a study of cytomegalovirus exposure and HLA in healthy donors. Libraries were prepared by immunoSEQ multiplex PCR; TCRdb keeps only in-frame clonotypes and omits some of them. The sample lists about 140,000 clones, about 61% seen once, with around 2% in the top ten. The specimen was PBMCs. The receptors derive from a male donor in good health and CMV-seronegative. Both conserved end residues are part of each CDR3. Fields, in order: V gene, J gene, D gene, clone size, CDR3 DNA, CDR3 protein. D genes are given only for firm matches. Expanded clones are given a class, and other clones once, few, many or no size at all.

TRBV28	TRBJ2-7	TRBD1	NA	TGTGCCAGCAGTTTAACAGGGGCGTACGAGCAGTACTTC	CASSLTGAYEQYF
TRBV6-5	TRBJ1-3	NA	few	TGTGCCAGCAGTTACCAGGGAGGAAACACCATATATTTT	CASSYQGGNTIYF
TRBV29-1	TRBJ2-7	NA	NA	TGCAGCGTTGAATTCCGTTACGAGCAGTACTTC	CSVEFRYEQYF
TRBV7-9	TRBJ1-1	NA	NA	TGTGCCAGCAGCCCGAAGCGCCCGGACATCAACACTGAAGCTTTCTTT	CASSPKRPDINTEAFF
TRBV18	TRBJ1-3	TRBD1	NA	TGTGCCAGCTGCCTCTACGGGACAGGGGCTGGAAACACCATATATTTT	CASCLYGTGAGNTIYF
TRBV7-9	TRBJ1-2	TRBD1	NA	TGTGCCAGCAGCCCCGATGGGGGGGCCGGGACAGGGATTTATGGCTACACCTTC	CASSPDGGAGTGIYGYTF
TRBV6-1	TRBJ1-5	TRBD1	NA	TGTGCCAGCAGGTCGACAGGGGGCCGCAATCAGCCCCAGCATTTT	CASRSTGGRNQPQHF
TRBV7-6	TRBJ2-7	NA	NA	TGTGCCAGCAGTCCCCCTCCGACACCAACCTACGAGCAGTACTTC	CASSPPPTPTYEQYF
TRBV11-3	TRBJ2-1	NA	NA	TGTGCCAGCAGCTTAGCGGGGGGCTGGGATGAGCAGTTCTTC	CASSLAGGWDEQFF
TRBV2	TRBJ2-3	TRBD1	NA	TGTGCCAGCAGATCCGGGACAGGGATCACAGATACGCAGTATTTT	CASRSGTGITDTQYF
TRBV19	TRBJ1-4	NA	NA	TGTGCCAGTAGTAACAGGAGCCCCGGGGAAAAACTGTTTTTT	CASSNRSPGEKLFF
TRBV6-6	TRBJ1-2	NA	few	TGTGCCAGCAGCCCTACTTTAAACTATGGCTACACCTTC	CASSPTLNYGYTF
TRBV6-1	TRBJ2-4	TRBD1	NA	TGTGCCAGCAGTGTCCGGGACAGCGGATCTCGCTTAGCCAAAAACATTCAGTACTTC	CASSVRDSGSRLAKNIQYF
TRBV7-3	TRBJ2-1	TRBD2	once	TGTGCCAGCAGCCCTTCACTAGCGGGGGGCCTTTCCAATGAGCAGTTCTTC	CASSPSLAGGLSNEQFF
TRBV4-1	TRBJ1-2	NA	few	TGCGCCAGCAGCCAAGCTTCAGAATCTAACTATGGCTACACCTTC	CASSQASESNYGYTF
TRBV7-8	TRBJ2-5	TRBD2	NA	TGTGCCAGCAGCTTGGCCGGGACTACCCAAGAGACCCAGTACTTC	CASSLAGTTQETQYF
TRBV5-5	TRBJ2-7	NA	NA	TGTGCCAGCAGCTTGGGAGGCCTGCCCTACGAGCAGTACTTC	CASSLGGLPYEQYF
TRBV7-9	TRBJ1-1	NA	NA	TGTGCCAGCAGCTTAGCAACGGGGGGTCTGGGTTTTGCTTTCTTT	CASSLATGGLGFAFF
TRBV7-9	TRBJ2-3	NA	few	TGTGCCAGCAGCTTAGCGTCTCAGGGGTCCTACACAGATACGCAGTATTTT	CASSLASQGSYTDTQYF
TRBV11-3	TRBJ2-7	NA	NA	TGTGCCAGCAGCCCAGGAGCGGCACACGAGCAGTACTTC	CASSPGAAHEQYF
TRBV7-6	TRBJ1-1	NA	few	TGTGCCAGCAGCTTATCTAGATTGAACACTGAAGCTTTCTTT	CASSLSRLNTEAFF
TRBV5-1	TRBJ2-3	NA	few	TGCGCCAGCAGCGCCTTGGAGACAGATACGCAGTATTTT	CASSALETDTQYF
TRBV28	TRBJ1-2	TRBD1	NA	TGTGCCAGCACCGTTACAGGGGGCGGTAGCTATGGCTACACCTTC	CASTVTGGGSYGYTF
TRBV25-1	TRBJ1-2	NA	NA	TGTGCCAGCAGTGAATGGGGCTCTAACTATGGCTACACCTTC	CASSEWGSNYGYTF
TRBV5-1	TRBJ1-2	TRBD1	once	TGCGCCAGCAGCCCGCCGGGACAGGGCAACTATGGCTACACCTTC	CASSPPGQGNYGYTF
TRBV29-1	TRBJ2-1	NA	once	TGCAGCGTCCGTCGACTAGACAATGAGCAGTTCTTC	CSVRRLDNEQFF
TRBV7-9	TRBJ1-3	NA	NA	TGTGCCAGCAGCTTCTTTGGGGGGAACGGAAACACCATATATTTT	CASSFFGGNGNTIYF
TRBV30	TRBJ1-1	TRBD1	few	TGTGCCTGGAGTGGGACAGGCAACACTGAAGCTTTCTTT	CAWSGTGNTEAFF
TRBV7-9	TRBJ2-1	TRBD1	NA	TGTGCCAGCAGCTTAGGGACAGGGATTTTCGATGAGCAGTTCTTC	CASSLGTGIFDEQFF
TRBV19	TRBJ2-2	NA	NA	TGTGCCAGTAGGGAGCGGCCAAACACCGGGGAGCTGTTTTTT	CASRERPNTGELFF
TRBV5-1	TRBJ2-2	NA	NA	TGCGCCAGCAGCTTGGTTAGCATCATGACCGGGGAGCTGTTTTTT	CASSLVSIMTGELFF